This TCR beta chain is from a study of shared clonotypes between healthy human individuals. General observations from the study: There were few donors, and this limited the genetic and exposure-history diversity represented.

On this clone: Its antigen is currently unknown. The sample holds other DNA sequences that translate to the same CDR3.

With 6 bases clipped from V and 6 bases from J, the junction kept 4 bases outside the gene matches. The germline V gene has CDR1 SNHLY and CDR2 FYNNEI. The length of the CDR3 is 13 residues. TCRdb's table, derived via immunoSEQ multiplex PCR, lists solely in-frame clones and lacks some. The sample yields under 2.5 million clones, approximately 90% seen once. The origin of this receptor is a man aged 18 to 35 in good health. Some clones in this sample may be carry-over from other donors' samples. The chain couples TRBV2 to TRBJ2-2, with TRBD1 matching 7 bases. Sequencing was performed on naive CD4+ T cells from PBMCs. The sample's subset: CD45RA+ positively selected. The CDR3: CASSRQGPGELFF. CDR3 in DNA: TGTGCCAGCAGCCGACAGGGACCCGGGGAGCTGTTTTTT.